Reported below is one T cell receptor (beta chain). This clone's antigen is unknown. One base away there is no much larger clone; base qualities are not given. Using the deep immunoSEQ assay, TCR CDR3 regions were amplified from genomic DNA by multiplex PCR. Extracted genomic DNA from each cell subset was spread evenly across all wells of several immunoSEQ 96-well plates, with each plate serving as a replicate. Each replicate PCR for sorted subsets received around 0.2 ug genomic DNA, equal to tens of thousands of T cell genomes. The purified libraries were quantified using a Qubit 3.0 fluorometer, sized with a Bioanalyzer 2100, and then quantified again using the KAPA Library Quantification kit. A separate single-read 150-cycle Illumina NextSeq 550 flow cell was used to sequence each immunoSEQ 96-well plate. Per the authors' processing: Because the immunoSEQ output held only junctional sequences and lacked quality scores, the filtering could not match the filtering applied to full-length reads. Sequences were annotated with PyIR, a Python wrapper for IgBLAST v1.9, and V/J genes and CDR3 were assigned using IMGT germline references. Any read was removed if the V/J assignment was weak (E-value above 1e-6), the CDR3 was missing, or the read contained stop codons, out-of-frame junctions, or ambiguous translated residues. A V3J clonotype was defined by an identical inferred V gene, J gene, and CDR3 amino acid sequence. Percentage overlap between repertoires was computed as shared unique clonotypes divided by the size of the smaller repertoire. RTK rarefaction, the Chao1 estimator, and Recon v2.1 estimates of unobserved clonotypes were used to assess repertoire richness. Generation probabilities were computed with OLGA for all TCRbeta clonotypes obtained by the gDNA method from a handful of donors. TCRdb re-hosts the immuneACCESS table, in-frame sequences only. Its copies lack some clones; in the studies checked, an unresolved V gene accounts for under half of them, and the cause for the rest is not known. D and trimming come from the DNA, and the V and J calls and clone size come from that table. The sample has 2 million or so clones on record, about 94% of them singletons. The ten largest clonotypes hold more than 0.95% of the sample.

This record comes from a study of shared clonotypes between healthy human individuals (dated by TCRdb to the early 2020s). Describing the broader study: The cohort included a few men and a couple of women between 18 and 49 years of age. For each donor, three plates each were used for CD4 naive and CD4 memory, two plates were used for CD8 naive, and one plate was used for CD8 memory. Libraries were prepared and TCR repertoires were sequenced by different laboratories using diverse techniques, in order to increase sequencing depth and limit assay-specific biases. Per donor, leukapheresis produced somewhere between about 0.94 and 10 billion PBMCs. To estimate repertoire size and how much clonotype sharing occurs between individuals, the study deeply sequenced the blood TCR repertoires of five or six healthy adults.

Overall study outcomes, separate from this receptor: Pairwise subsampling led to the expectation that sequencing depth would affect the degree of clonotype sharing among donors. About 5% of naive CD4, approximately 3.7% of naive CD8, roughly 2.5% of memory CD4, and 0.35% to 0.4% of memory CD8 clonotypes were shared across a few donors. Rarefaction of sorted-subset datasets indicated incomplete sequencing despite the large sequencing depth. Compared with non-shared clonotypes, clonotypes shared by all four sorted-subset donors had higher generation probabilities. Estimated clonotype richness was generally larger for naive than for memory subsets. Sampling was restricted to blood, and TCR repertoires in tissues likely differ from the TCR repertoires found in blood. The small number of donors limited the genetic and exposure-history diversity represented.

CD8 naive samples consisted of CD45RO-negative cells that were positively selected for CCR7, yielding a CD45RA+CCR7+ population without TemRA cells. Healthy HIV-negative adults with no recently reported acute infections or vaccinations were included as donors. Only Caucasian adults living in Nashville, Tennessee, USA were represented among the donors. Blood was collected by leukapheresis, and PBMCs were isolated by Ficoll-Histopaque density gradient centrifugation and then cryopreserved in liquid nitrogen vapor phase. Analytical flow cytometry was used to check the purity and quantity of every magnetically sorted T cell population. Genomic DNA was isolated from each sorted fraction and quantified by UV absorbance on a Nanodrop 2000c. The receptor was derived from a man between 18 and 29 years old in good health. The sample taken for sequencing was naive CD8+ T cells sorted from blood. Reading the label with the study, this specimen's cell subset or site is: CD45RA+CCR7+.

Here the CDR3 is given as CAWKSWAGDEAFF. The nucleotide sequence is TGTGCCTGGAAATCCTGGGCGGGCGATGAAGCTTTCTTT. Recombination connected TRBV30 to TRBJ1-1; the D gene is unclear. V and J are truncated by 4 bases and 7 bases respectively, leaving an intervening sequence of 16 bases. Measured from the cysteine to the phenylalanine, the CDR3 is 13 residues long. Left in the record is the CDR3 DNA by itself, 39 bases read in frame from the first base. CDR1 and CDR2 were assigned from the germline V gene (reference sequence) as GTSNPN and SVGIG. With all but the CDR3 taken from the reference TRBV30 and TRBJ1-1 genes, the full variable domain is: SQTIHQWPATLVQPVGSPLSLECTVEGTSNPNLYWYRQAAGRGLQLLFYSVGIGQISSEVPQNLSASRPQDRQFILSSKKLLLSDSGFYLCAWKSWAGDEAFFGQGTRLTVV.